The 6 T cell receptor beta chains listed next were all sequenced from one sample in a study of vaccination and CD4 T cells after COVID-19. Cultured CD4+ T cell DNA was sequenced using the Oncomine TCR Beta short-read assay. TCRdb used MiXCR to reprocess the PCR reads, holding one entry per CDR3 protein. The sample carries about 16,000 distinct CDR3 sequences, around 52% recorded once. Treatment reported: approximately 11-day PBMC culture with coronavirus spike peptide pools or control peptides (ViraFEST assay). No antigens are known for them. This specimen was CD4+ T cells from blood, cultured in vitro, taken before SARS-CoV-2 vaccination. The receptors shown here come from a human donor who had recovered from COVID-19.

The chain is built from TRBV19 and TRBJ1-1, with D possibly being TRBD1 (5 bases). CDR1 and CDR2 (germline): LNHDA, SQIVND (reference sequence). V lost 7 bases, J lost 4 bases, and 13 bases lay in between. This CDR3 spans 13 amino acids. CDR3 region: CASTRQGTTEAFF. The CDR3 nucleotides are TGTGCCAGTACTCGGCAGGGAACCACTGAAGCTTTCTTT.

This sequence joins TRBV28 and TRBJ1-5, with D possibly matching TRBD1 (5 bases). The CDR3 consists of 14 residues. V lost 6 bases and J lost 4, with 13 bases in between. CDR1 is MDHEN and CDR2 is SYDVKM in the germline V gene. In DNA form, the CDR3 reads TGTGCCAGCAGAACGACAGAACCTAATCAGCCCCAGCATTTT. Translation gives CASRTTEPNQPQHF.

This clonotype was seen just once. CDR3 DNA sequence: TGTGCCAGCAGCGAACGTTGGGGCAGTTCACCCCTCCACTTT. It yields the protein CASSERWGSSPLHF. The chain is built from TRBV7-9 and TRBJ1-6; possible D gene TRBD1, 5 bases. Germline CDR1 and CDR2: SEHNR and FQNEAQ (reference sequence). The CDR3 spans 14 residues. V was shortened by 5 bases and J by 9 bases, with 14 bases between the two germline ends.

In its sample, this clonotype was seen a few times. This chain joins TRBV28 and TRBJ1-2; TRBD1 matches at 8 bases. The CDR3 spans 14 residues. The V gene end was trimmed by 5 bases and the J gene end by 6 bases; junction bases not matched to a gene: 8. From germline, CDR1 is MDHEN and CDR2 SYDVKM. CDR3 sequence: CASSTDRGRHGYTF. CDR3 DNA sequence: TGTGCCAGCAGTACCGACAGGGGCAGGCATGGCTACACCTTC.

The V call is TRBV19, the J call TRBJ2-7; D is perhaps TRBD1 (6 bases). Per germline, CDR1 LNHDA and CDR2 SQIVND (reference sequence). Trimming pared 1 base from V and 5 bases from J, leaving 15 bases between. This CDR3 is built from 15 residues. The CDR3 is CASSIGQAPWDEQYF. Here the CDR3 DNA reads TGTGCCAGTAGTATAGGACAGGCGCCATGGGACGAGCAGTACTTC. The full variable domain, with the rest looked up from reference TRBV19 and TRBJ2-7, is DGGITQSPKYLFRKEGQNVTLSCEQNLNHDAMYWYRQDPGQGLRLIYYSQIVNDFQKGDIAEGYSVSREKKESFPLTVTSAQKNPTAFYLCASSIGQAPWDEQYFGPGTRLTVT.

The chain employs TRBV20-1 and TRBJ2-1; no reliable D call. This CDR3 is built from 16 residues. V was trimmed by 3 bases and J by 0 bases, leaving 15 bases between them. Per the germline V gene, CDR1 is DFQATT and CDR2 is SNEGSKA (reference sequence). CDR3 DNA sequence: TGCAGTGCTAGTTCCTACCAGCGTAGCTCCTACAATGAGCAGTTCTTC. The encoded protein is CSASSYQRSSYNEQFF.